The rows below give T cell receptor beta chains drawn from one sample of a study of blood T cell repertoires in COVID-19. Clones were read by immunoSEQ multiplex PCR, and TCRdb kept only the in-frame ones, dropping some. The sample lists about 140,000 clones; about 70% were seen once. Sequencing was performed on peripheral blood. These receptors came from a man of 80 years or more with acute or convalescent COVID-19. The conserved cysteine and the conserved F or W are not part of the CDR3 here. Fields, in order: V gene, J gene, CDR3 protein.

v_gene: TRBV20-1
j_gene: TRBJ1-1
CDR3aa: SASGSDPEAF

v_gene: TRBV7-2
j_gene: TRBJ2-1
CDR3aa: ASSFPGSNEQF

v_gene: TRBV7-6
j_gene: TRBJ2-3
CDR3aa: ASSPTGQNSDTQY

v_gene: TRBV18
j_gene: TRBJ1-2
CDR3aa: ASSPVGQGIHYGYT

v_gene: TRBV5-1
j_gene: TRBJ1-2
CDR3aa: ASSPGTARGGYGYT

v_gene: TRBV4-2
j_gene: TRBJ1-2
CDR3aa: ASSQDTGGVGGLFHGYT

v_gene: TRBV7-2
j_gene: TRBJ2-3
CDR3aa: ASSLDTGTTTDTQY

v_gene: TRBV7-2
j_gene: TRBJ2-7
CDR3aa: ASSLSGGARTEQY

v_gene: TRBV28
j_gene: TRBJ1-1
CDR3aa: ASSTRATEAF

v_gene: TRBV9
j_gene: TRBJ1-6
CDR3aa: ASSPERGLNSPLH

v_gene: TRBV5-4
j_gene: TRBJ2-3
CDR3aa: ASSSGVTDTQY

v_gene: TRBV28
j_gene: TRBJ1-2
CDR3aa: ASRLPLGQSYGYT

v_gene: TRBV30
j_gene: TRBJ2-1
CDR3aa: AWRKGPGRSGKQF

v_gene: TRBV7-9
j_gene: TRBJ2-3
CDR3aa: ASSLSTSGGIQY

v_gene: TRBV18
j_gene: TRBJ2-7
CDR3aa: ASSRDSHLAYEQY

v_gene: TRBV7-3
j_gene: TRBJ1-1
CDR3aa: ASSSRGQSTEAF

v_gene: TRBV5-4
j_gene: TRBJ2-5
CDR3aa: ASSLTSGGGETQY

v_gene: TRBV11-3
j_gene: TRBJ2-2
CDR3aa: ASSFGGGTGELF

v_gene: TRBV7-2
j_gene: TRBJ1-6
CDR3aa: ASKGQGNSPLH

v_gene: TRBV18
j_gene: TRBJ2-5
CDR3aa: ASSPGQGETQY

v_gene: TRBV2
j_gene: TRBJ1-1
CDR3aa: ARQGRLDTEAF

v_gene: TRBV7-2
j_gene: TRBJ1-6
CDR3aa: ASSLAGVVIGRWVSPLH

v_gene: TRBV28
j_gene: TRBJ1-2
CDR3aa: ASSSGQRLTYGYT

v_gene: TRBV6-1
j_gene: TRBJ2-1
CDR3aa: ASSEKKGATYNEQF

v_gene: TRBV4-3
j_gene: TRBJ2-3
CDR3aa: ASVPGSDTDTQY

v_gene: TRBV6-5
j_gene: TRBJ1-2
CDR3aa: ASSRELHSYGYT

v_gene: TRBV11-2
j_gene: TRBJ2-2
CDR3aa: ASSSSRDTLIELF

v_gene: TRBV11-3
j_gene: TRBJ2-3
CDR3aa: ASSFTGGSTDTQY

v_gene: TRBV3-1/TRBV3-2
j_gene: TRBJ2-1
CDR3aa: ASSQRGTSGLDEQF

v_gene: TRBV25-1
j_gene: TRBJ2-2
CDR3aa: ASTGTGRSTGELF

v_gene: TRBV5-5
j_gene: TRBJ1-5
CDR3aa: ASSLYGVGNQPQH

v_gene: TRBV7-6
j_gene: TRBJ2-7
CDR3aa: ASSLLDRGHEQY

v_gene: TRBV2
j_gene: TRBJ1-5
CDR3aa: ASSDAGSGNQPQH

v_gene: TRBV24-1
j_gene: TRBJ1-2
CDR3aa: ATSDGTGVYGYT

v_gene: TRBV5-4
j_gene: TRBJ2-1
CDR3aa: ASSQLRLAGGFNEQF

v_gene: TRBV19
j_gene: TRBJ2-7
CDR3aa: ASSIGGLGPYEQY

v_gene: TRBV7-2
j_gene: TRBJ2-2
CDR3aa: ASSLVRVANTGELF

v_gene: TRBV2
j_gene: TRBJ1-2
CDR3aa: ASSDQGAVYGYT

v_gene: TRBV11-2
j_gene: TRBJ1-1
CDR3aa: ASRPRGPNTEAF

v_gene: TRBV3-1/TRBV3-2
j_gene: TRBJ1-2
CDR3aa: ASSPRDSYGYT

v_gene: TRBV10-2
j_gene: TRBJ2-1
CDR3aa: ASRWQGYNEQF

v_gene: TRBV4-1
j_gene: TRBJ2-7
CDR3aa: ASSPPRDSEQY

v_gene: TRBV5-5
j_gene: TRBJ2-3
CDR3aa: ASSPDVTGFTDTQY

v_gene: TRBV14
j_gene: TRBJ1-2
CDR3aa: ASSTQGLSGYT

v_gene: TRBV19
j_gene: TRBJ1-1
CDR3aa: ASSIRRHFPEV

v_gene: TRBV7-9
j_gene: TRBJ1-2
CDR3aa: ASKQGAGLLHLYGYT

v_gene: TRBV7-8
j_gene: TRBJ2-1
CDR3aa: ASSLVLAGESSYNEQF

v_gene: TRBV7-2
j_gene: TRBJ1-5
CDR3aa: ASSLAWGTDQPQH

v_gene: TRBV9
j_gene: TRBJ1-1
CDR3aa: ASSGGTASNTEAF

v_gene: TRBV6-6
j_gene: TRBJ1-5
CDR3aa: ASSTGTASNQPQH